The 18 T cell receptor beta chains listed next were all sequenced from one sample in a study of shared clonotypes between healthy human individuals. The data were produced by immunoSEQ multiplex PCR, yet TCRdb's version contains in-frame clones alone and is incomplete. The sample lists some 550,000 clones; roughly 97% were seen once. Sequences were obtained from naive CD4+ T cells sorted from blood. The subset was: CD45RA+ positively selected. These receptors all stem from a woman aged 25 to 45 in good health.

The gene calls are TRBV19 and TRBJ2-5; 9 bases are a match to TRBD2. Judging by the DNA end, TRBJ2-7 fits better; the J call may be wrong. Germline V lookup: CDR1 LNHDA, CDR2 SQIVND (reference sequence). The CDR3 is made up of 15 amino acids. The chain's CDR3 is CASSRASGNSYEQYF. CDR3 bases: TGTGCCAGTAGTAGAGCTAGCGGGAATTCCTACGAGCAGTACTTC.

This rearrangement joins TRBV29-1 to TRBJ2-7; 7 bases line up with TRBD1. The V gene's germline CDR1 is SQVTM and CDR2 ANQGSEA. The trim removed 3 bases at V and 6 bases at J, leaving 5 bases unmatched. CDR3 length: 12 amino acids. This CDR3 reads CSVERGPGEQYF. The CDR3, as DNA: TGCAGCGTTGAGAGGGGGCCGGGCGAGCAGTACTTC.

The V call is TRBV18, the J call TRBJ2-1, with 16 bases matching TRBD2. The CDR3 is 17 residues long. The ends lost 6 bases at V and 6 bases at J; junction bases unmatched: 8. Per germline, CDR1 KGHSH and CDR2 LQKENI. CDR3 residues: CASSLGTSGRGSNEQFF. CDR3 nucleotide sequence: TGTGCCAGCTCCCTTGGGACTAGCGGGAGGGGGAGCAATGAGCAGTTCTTC. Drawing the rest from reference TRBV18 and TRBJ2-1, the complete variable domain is NAGVMQNPRHLVRRRGQEARLRCSPMKGHSHVYWYRQLPEEGLKFMVYLQKENIIDESGMPKERFSAEFPKEGPSILRIQQVVRGDSAAYFCASSLGTSGRGSNEQFFGPGTRLTVL.

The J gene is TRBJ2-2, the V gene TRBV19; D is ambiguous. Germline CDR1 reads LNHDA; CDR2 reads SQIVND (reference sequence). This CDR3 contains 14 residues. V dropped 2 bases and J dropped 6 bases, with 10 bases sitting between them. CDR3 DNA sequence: TGTGCCAGTAGTATATCCCCCGCGTCCGGGGAGCTGTTTTTT. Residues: CASSISPASGELFF.

CDR3: CASSFPAATSNQPQHF. CDR3 bases: TGTGCCAGCAGTTTCCCGGCAGCCACCTCAAATCAGCCCCAGCATTTT. The J gene is TRBJ1-5, the V gene TRBV28, with D unclear. Germline V gene lookup returns CDR1 MDHEN and CDR2 SYDVKM. Trimming removed 3 bases at V and 4 bases at J, with 16 bases between. The CDR3 is 16 residues long. The whole variable domain, filled in from reference TRBV28 and TRBJ1-5, reads DVKVTQSSRYLVKRTGEKVFLECVQDMDHENMFWYRQDPGLGLRLIYFSYDVKMKEKGDIPEGYSVSREKKERFSLILESASTNQTSMYLCASSFPAATSNQPQHFGDGTRLSIL.

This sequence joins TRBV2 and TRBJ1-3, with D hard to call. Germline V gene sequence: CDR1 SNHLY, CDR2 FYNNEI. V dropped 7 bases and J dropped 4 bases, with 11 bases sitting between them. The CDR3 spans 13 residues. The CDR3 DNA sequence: TGTGCCAGCACCGTCGACGGCGGAAACACCATATATTTT. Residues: CASTVDGGNTIYF.

Here the CDR3 reads CATSQGLAGAAYEQYF. CDR3 nucleotide sequence: TGTGCCACCAGCCAGGGACTAGCGGGAGCCGCCTACGAGCAGTACTTC. The gene calls are TRBV15 and TRBJ2-7; TRBD2 agrees at 14 bases. The CDR3 consists of 16 residues. The germline gives CDR1 LNHNV, CDR2 YYDKDF (reference sequence). The J segment lost 2 bases and the V segment lost 5 bases, leaving 5 bases of the junction unmatched.

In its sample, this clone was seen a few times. The CDR3 here is CASSGERANTEAFF. The CDR3 bases are TGCGCCAGCAGCGGCGAAAGGGCCAACACTGAAGCTTTCTTT. The J gene is TRBJ1-1, the V gene TRBV5-1; D remains ambiguous. The ends were cut back, 4 bases at V and 2 bases at J, with 12 bases in the middle. The CDR3 has 14 residues. Germline CDR1 reads SGHRS; CDR2 reads YFSETQ.

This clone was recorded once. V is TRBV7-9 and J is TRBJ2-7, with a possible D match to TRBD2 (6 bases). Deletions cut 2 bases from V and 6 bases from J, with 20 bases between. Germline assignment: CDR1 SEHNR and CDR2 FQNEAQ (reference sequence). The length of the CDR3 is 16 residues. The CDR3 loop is CASSLFDLGGFGEQYF. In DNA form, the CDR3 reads TGTGCCAGCAGCTTATTCGATTTGGGGGGTTTCGGCGAGCAGTACTTC.

For the CDR3, the DNA is TGTGCCAGCTCCCTAACCCAACAGATGGGCTCCTACGAGCAGTACTTC. Protein: CASSLTQQMGSYEQYF. The gene calls are TRBV18 and TRBJ2-7; D gene uncertain. The CDR3 totals 16 residues. Deletions cut 6 bases from V and 0 bases from J, with 18 bases between. Germline CDR1 and CDR2: KGHSH and LQKENI.

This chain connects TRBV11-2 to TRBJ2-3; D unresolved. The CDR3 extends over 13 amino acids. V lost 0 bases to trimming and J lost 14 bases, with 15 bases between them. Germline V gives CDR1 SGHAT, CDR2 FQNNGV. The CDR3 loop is CASSLEPGRLGYF. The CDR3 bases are TGTGCCAGCAGCTTAGAACCCGGCCGTTTGGGGTATTTT.

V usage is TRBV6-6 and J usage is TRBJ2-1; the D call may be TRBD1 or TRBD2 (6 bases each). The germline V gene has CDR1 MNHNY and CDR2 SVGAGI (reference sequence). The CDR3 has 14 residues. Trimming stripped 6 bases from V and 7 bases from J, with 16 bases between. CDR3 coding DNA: TGTGCCAGCAGCCAAGGGGTAGGGGGGAATGAGCAGTTCTTC. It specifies CASSQGVGGNEQFF.

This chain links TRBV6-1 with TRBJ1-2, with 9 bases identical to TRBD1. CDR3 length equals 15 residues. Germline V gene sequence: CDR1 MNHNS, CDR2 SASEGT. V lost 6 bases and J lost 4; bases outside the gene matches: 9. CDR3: CASRMAGQGVYGYTF. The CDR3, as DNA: TGTGCCAGCAGGATGGCGGGACAGGGCGTCTATGGCTACACCTTC.

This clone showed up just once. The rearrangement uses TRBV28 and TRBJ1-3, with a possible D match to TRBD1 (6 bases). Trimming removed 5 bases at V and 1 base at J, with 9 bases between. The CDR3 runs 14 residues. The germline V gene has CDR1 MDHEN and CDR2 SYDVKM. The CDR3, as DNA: TGTGCCAGCAGTCTGGGACATTCTGGAAACACCATATATTTT. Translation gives CASSLGHSGNTIYF. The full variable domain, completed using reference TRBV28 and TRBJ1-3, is DVKVTQSSRYLVKRTGEKVFLECVQDMDHENMFWYRQDPGLGLRLIYFSYDVKMKEKGDIPEGYSVSREKKERFSLILESASTNQTSMYLCASSLGHSGNTIYFGEGSWLTVV.

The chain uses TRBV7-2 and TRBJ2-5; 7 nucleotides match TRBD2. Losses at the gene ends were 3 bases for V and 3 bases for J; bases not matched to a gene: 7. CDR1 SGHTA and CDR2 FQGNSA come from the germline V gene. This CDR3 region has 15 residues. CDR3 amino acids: CASSLVPGTKETQYF. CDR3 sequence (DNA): TGTGCCAGCAGCTTGGTCCCCGGGACTAAAGAGACCCAGTACTTC.

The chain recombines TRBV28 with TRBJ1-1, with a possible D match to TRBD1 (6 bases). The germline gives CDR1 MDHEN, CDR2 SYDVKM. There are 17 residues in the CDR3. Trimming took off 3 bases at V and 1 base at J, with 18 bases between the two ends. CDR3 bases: TGTGCCAGCAGTTTCCCGCCGGACAGCAGACAGAACACTGAAGCTTTCTTT. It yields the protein CASSFPPDSRQNTEAFF.

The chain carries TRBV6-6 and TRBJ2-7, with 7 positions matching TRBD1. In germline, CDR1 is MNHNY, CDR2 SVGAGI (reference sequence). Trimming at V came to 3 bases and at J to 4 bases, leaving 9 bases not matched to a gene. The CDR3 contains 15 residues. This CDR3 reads CASSYTGTEVYEQYF. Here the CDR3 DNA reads TGTGCCAGCAGTTATACCGGGACAGAGGTATACGAGCAGTACTTC.

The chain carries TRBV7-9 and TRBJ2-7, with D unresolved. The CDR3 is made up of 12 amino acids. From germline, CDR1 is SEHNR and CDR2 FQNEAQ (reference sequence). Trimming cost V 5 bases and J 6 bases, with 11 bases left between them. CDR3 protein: CASSGKSSEQYF. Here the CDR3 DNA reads TGTGCCAGCAGCGGGAAAAGTAGCGAGCAGTACTTC.